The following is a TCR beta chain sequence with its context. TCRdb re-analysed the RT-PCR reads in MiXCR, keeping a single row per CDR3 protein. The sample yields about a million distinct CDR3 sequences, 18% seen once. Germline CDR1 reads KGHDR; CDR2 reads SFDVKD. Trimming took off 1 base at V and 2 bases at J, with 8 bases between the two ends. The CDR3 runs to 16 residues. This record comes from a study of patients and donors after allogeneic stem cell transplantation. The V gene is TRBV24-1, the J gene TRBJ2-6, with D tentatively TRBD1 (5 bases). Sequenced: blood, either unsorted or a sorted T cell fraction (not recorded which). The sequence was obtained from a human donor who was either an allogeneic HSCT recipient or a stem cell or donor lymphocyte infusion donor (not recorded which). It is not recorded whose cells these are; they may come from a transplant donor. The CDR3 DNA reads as TGTGCCACCAGTGATTTAGACAGTGCTGGGGCCAACGTCCTGACTTTC. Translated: CATSDLDSAGANVLTF.